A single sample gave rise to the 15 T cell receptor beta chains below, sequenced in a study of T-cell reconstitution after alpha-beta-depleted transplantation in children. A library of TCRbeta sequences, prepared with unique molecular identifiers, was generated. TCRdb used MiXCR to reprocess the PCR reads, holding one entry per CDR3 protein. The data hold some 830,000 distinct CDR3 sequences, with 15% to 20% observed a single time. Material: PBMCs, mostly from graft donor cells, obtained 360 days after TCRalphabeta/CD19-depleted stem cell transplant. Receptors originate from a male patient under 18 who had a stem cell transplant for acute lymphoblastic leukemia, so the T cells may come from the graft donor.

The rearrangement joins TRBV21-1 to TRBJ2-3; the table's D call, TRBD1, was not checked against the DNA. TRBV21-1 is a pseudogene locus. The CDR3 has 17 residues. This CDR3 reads CASSVRGAGVGTDTQYF. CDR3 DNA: TGTGCCAGCAGCGTACGAGGGGCAGGGGTTGGCACAGATACGCAGTATTTT.

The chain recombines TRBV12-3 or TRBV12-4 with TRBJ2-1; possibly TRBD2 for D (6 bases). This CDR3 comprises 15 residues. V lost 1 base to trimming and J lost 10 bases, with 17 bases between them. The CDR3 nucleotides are TGTGCCAGCAGTTTAGAGGGACCCTGGGGGGAAGAGCAGTTCTTC. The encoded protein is CASSLEGPWGEEQFF.

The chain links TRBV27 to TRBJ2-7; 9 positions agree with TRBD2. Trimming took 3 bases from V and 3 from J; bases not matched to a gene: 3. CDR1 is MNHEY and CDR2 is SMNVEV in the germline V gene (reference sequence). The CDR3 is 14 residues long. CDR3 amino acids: CASSFLAGLYEQYF. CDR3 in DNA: TGTGCCAGCAGTTTCCTAGCGGGACTCTACGAGCAGTACTTC.

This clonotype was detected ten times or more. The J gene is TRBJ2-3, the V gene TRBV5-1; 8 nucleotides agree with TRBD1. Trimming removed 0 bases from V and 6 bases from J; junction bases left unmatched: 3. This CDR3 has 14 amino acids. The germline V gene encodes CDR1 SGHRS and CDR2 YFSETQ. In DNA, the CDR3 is TGCGCCAGCAGCTTGGCCAGACAGGGGGATACGCAGTATTTT. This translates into CASSLARQGDTQYF.

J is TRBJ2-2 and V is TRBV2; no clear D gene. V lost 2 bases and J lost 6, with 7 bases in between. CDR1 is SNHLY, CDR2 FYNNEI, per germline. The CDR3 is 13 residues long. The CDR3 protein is CASSEMGSGELFF. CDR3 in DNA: TGTGCCAGCAGTGAAATGGGGTCCGGGGAGCTGTTTTTT.

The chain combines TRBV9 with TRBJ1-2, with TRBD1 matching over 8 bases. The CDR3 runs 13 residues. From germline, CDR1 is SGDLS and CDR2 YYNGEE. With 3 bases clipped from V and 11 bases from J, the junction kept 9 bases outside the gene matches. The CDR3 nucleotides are TGTGCCAGCAGCGGCGGACAGGGAGTAAGATACACCTTC. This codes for CASSGGQGVRYTF.

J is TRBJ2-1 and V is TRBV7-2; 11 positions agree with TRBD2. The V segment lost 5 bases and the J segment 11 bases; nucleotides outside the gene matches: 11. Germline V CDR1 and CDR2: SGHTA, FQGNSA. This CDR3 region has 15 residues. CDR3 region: CASSPPGTSGTKQFF. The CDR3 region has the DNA TGTGCCAGCAGCCCTCCCGGGACTAGCGGAACAAAGCAGTTCTTC.

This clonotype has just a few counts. CDR3 sequence: CASSARGTDTQYF. CDR3 nucleotide sequence: TGTGCCAGCAGTGCCCGAGGCACAGATACGCAGTATTTT. The chain joins TRBV27 to TRBJ2-3; D gene ambiguous. Trimming left V 5 bases short and J 1 base short, with 7 bases between. CDR3 length: 13 residues. The germline V gene encodes CDR1 MNHEY and CDR2 SMNVEV (reference sequence).

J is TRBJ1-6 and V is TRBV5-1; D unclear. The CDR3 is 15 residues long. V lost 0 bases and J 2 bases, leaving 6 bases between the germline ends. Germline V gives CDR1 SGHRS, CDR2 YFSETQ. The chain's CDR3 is CASSLGGPYNSPLHF. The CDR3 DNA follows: TGCGCCAGCAGCTTGGGAGGTCCCTATAATTCACCCCTCCACTTT.

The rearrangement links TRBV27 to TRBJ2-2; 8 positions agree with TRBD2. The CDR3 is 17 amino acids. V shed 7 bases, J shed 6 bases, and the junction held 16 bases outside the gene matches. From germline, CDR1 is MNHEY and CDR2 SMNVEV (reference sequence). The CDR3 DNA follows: TGTGCCAGCACGGGGGGGGCTAGCCGACATTTGGCCGGGGAGCTGTTTTTT. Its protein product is CASTGGASRHLAGELFF.

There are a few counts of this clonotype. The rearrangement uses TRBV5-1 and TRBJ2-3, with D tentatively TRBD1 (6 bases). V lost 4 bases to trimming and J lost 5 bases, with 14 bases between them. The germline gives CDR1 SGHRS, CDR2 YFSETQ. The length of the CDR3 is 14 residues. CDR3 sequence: CASSPNSDRDTQYF. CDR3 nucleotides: TGCGCCAGCAGCCCCAACTCGGACAGAGATACGCAGTATTTT.

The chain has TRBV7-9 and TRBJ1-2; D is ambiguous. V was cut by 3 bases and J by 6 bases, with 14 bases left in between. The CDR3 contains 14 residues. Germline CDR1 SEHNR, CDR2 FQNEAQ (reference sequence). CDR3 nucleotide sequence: TGTGCCAGCAGCTTTGGAATAGACCGGGATGGCTACACCTTC. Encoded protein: CASSFGIDRDGYTF.

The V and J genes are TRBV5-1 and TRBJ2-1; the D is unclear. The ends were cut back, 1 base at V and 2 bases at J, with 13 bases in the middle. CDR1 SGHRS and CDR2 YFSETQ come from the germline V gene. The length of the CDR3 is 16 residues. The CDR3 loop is CASSLSQISTYNEQFF. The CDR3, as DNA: TGCGCCAGCAGCTTGTCACAGATTAGTACCTACAATGAGCAGTTCTTC. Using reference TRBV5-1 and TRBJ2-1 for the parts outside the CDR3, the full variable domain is KAGVTQTPRYLIKTRGQQVTLSCSPISGHRSVSWYQQTPGQGLQFLFEYFSETQRNKGNFPGRFSGRQFSNSRSEMNVSTLELGDSALYLCASSLSQISTYNEQFFGPGTRLTVL.

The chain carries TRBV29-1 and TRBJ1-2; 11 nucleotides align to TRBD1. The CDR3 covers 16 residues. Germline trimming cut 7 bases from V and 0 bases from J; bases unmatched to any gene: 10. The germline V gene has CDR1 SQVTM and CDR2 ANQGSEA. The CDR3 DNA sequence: TGCAGCGCCCCTGCCGGGACAGGGGGAACTAACTATGGCTACACCTTC. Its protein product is CSAPAGTGGTNYGYTF.

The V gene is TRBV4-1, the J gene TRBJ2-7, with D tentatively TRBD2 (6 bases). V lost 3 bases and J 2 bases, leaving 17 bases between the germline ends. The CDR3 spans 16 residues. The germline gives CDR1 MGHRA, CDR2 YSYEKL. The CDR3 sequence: CASSQRRAQGAYEQYF. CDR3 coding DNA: TGCGCCAGCAGCCAGAGGAGGGCCCAAGGAGCCTACGAGCAGTACTTC.